The 5 T cell receptor beta chains presented below share a single source sample, sequenced in a study of vaccination and CD4 T cells after COVID-19 (dated by TCRdb to about 2022). The meaning of the sample's treatment or condition label: roughly nine-day PBMC culture with coronavirus spike peptide pools or control peptides (ViraFEST assay). Antigens of these TCRs are unknown. The library was built by means of PCR. TCRdb shows the sequencer as Illumina iSeq 100. TCR sequencing of DNA from cultured CD4+ T cells used the Oncomine TCR Beta short-read assay at the Johns Hopkins FTIC core. TCRdb reworked the public reads: Q25 trimming with fastp, MiXCR clone assembly, productive beta chains retained. Each CDR3 protein appears once, grouped with its most common genes and DNA. The sample data list around 16,000 distinct CDR3 sequences, and approximately 53% of these were observed just once. Of the sample, about 34% falls within the top ten clones.

Specimen: cultured CD4+ T cells from blood, collected after SARS-CoV-2 vaccination. These receptors were taken from a human donor with COVID-19.

This clonotype has more than one count but fewer than ten. The chain is built from TRBV7-9 and TRBJ1-1, with 7 nucleotides matching TRBD1. This CDR3 is 16 amino acids long. Germline-derived CDR1 and CDR2 are SEHNR and FQNEAQ (reference sequence). V trimming: 7 bases; J trimming: 4 bases; junction bases outside the gene matches: 15. Written as DNA, the CDR3 is TGTGCCAGCACCAAAGACAGGGTACCGGATGTCACTGAAGCTTTCTTT. Residues: CASTKDRVPDVTEAFF.

The V and J genes are TRBV18 and TRBJ1-1; 9 bases match TRBD1. The germline V gene encodes CDR1 KGHSH and CDR2 LQKENI. With V trimmed by 6 bases and J by 5 bases, 4 bases remained unmatched. The CDR3 is made up of 13 amino acids. The CDR3 coding sequence is TGTGCCAGCTCGATGGACAGGGGAACTGAAGCTTTCTTT. This gives the protein CASSMDRGTEAFF.

V gene TRBV2 combines with J gene TRBJ1-3; D remains unclear. The CDR3 extends over 16 amino acids. V dropped 4 bases and J dropped 0 bases, with 13 bases sitting between them. The germline gives CDR1 SNHLY, CDR2 FYNNEI. This CDR3 reads CASSGGATGSGNTIYF. The CDR3 DNA is TGTGCCAGCAGTGGCGGTGCCACCGGCTCTGGAAACACCATATATTTT.

By sample fraction, this clonotype is medium-sized. The chain couples TRBV27 to TRBJ1-2; possible D gene TRBD1, 5 bases. Germline V lookup: CDR1 MNHEY, CDR2 SMNVEV (reference sequence). Trimming removed 7 bases at V and 6 bases at J, with 21 bases between. The CDR3 extends over 15 amino acids. CDR3 in amino acids: CASTPGGKGRDGYTF. The CDR3 region has the DNA TGTGCCAGCACCCCAGGAGGCAAGGGGCGGGATGGCTACACCTTC.

Only a few counts were recorded for this clonotype. The chain recombines TRBV11-2 with TRBJ2-5, with TRBD2 matching over 9 bases. V lost 1 base to trimming and J lost 4 bases; unmatched junction nucleotides: 7. The length of the CDR3 is 16 residues. Germline V gene sequence: CDR1 SGHAT, CDR2 FQNNGV. CDR3 DNA: TGTGCCAGCAGCTTAGGAGCGGGGGGAAACGGAGAGACCCAGTACTTC. As protein: CASSLGAGGNGETQYF.